This T cell receptor (beta chain) was sequenced during a study of T cells in Graves' hyperthyroidism and ophthalmopathy. Trimming shortened V by 0 bases and J by 5 bases, and 8 bases separated the two germline ends. The CDR3 is 14 residues long. CDR1 and CDR2 (germline): MNHNY, SVGAGI (reference sequence). Graves' hyperthyroidism was deemed stable absent ophthalmopathy progression within 18 months. Clinical symptoms, serum thyroxine, TRAb, thyroid ultrasound and orbital computed tomography established diagnosis. TCR beta CDR3 sequences were amplified from RNA transcripts. During a first-round RT-PCR of the TCR CDR3, the HTBI primer set was used. TCRdb called the multiplex PCR reads again in MiXCR, with one record for every CDR3 protein. This table holds over 300,000 distinct CDR3 sequences, approximately 15% found once.

V gene TRBV6-6 combines with J gene TRBJ1-5; no firm D call. This TCR came from a woman in her fifties or sixties with Graves' hyperthyroidism. The sequencing input was blood. The DNA for the CDR3 is TGTGCCAGCAGTTACTCGCTTTGGTATCAGCCCCAGCATTTT. It specifies CASSYSLWYQPQHF.